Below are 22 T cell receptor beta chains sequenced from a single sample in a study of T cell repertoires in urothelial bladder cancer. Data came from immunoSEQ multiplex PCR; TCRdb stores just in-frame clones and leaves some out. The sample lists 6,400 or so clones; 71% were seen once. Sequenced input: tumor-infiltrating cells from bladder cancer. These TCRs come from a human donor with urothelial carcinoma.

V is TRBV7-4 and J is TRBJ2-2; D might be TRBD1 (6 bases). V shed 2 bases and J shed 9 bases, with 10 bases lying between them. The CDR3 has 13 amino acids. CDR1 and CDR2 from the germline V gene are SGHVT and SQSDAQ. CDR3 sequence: CASSLQGSRELFF. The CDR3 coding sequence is TGTGCCAGCAGCTTACAGGGGTCCAGGGAGCTGTTTTTT.

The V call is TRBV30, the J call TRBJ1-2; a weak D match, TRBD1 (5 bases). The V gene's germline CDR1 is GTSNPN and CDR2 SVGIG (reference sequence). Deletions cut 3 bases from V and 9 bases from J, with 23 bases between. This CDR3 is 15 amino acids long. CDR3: CAWSPGGAAPMSYTF. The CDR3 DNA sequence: TGTGCCTGGAGCCCTGGGGGAGCTGCCCCTATGAGCTACACCTTC.

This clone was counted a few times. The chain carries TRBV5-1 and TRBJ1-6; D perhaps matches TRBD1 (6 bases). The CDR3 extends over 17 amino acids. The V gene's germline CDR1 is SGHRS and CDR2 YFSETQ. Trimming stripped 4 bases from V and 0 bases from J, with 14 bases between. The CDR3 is CASSRGPLSSYNSPLHF. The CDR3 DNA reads TGCGCCAGCAGCCGGGGGCCCCTGAGCTCCTATAATTCACCCCTCCACTTT.

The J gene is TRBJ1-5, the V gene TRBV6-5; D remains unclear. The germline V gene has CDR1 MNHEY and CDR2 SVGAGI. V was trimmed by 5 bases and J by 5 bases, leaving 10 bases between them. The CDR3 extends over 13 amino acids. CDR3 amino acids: CASSASGHQPQHF. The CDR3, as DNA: TGTGCCAGCAGTGCCAGCGGGCATCAGCCCCAGCATTTT.

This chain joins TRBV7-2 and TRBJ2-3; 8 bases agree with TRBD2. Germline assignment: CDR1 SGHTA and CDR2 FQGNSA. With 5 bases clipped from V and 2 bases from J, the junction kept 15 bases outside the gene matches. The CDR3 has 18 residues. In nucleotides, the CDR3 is TGTGCCAGCAGCACAATAGGGCATAGCGGGGACATCACAGATACGCAGTATTTT. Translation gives CASSTIGHSGDITDTQYF.

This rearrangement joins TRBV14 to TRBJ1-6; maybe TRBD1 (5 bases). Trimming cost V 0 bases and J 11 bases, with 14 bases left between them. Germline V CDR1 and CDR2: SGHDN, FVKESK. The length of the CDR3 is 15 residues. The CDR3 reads CASSQDLGGAAPLHF. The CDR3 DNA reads TGTGCCAGCAGCCAAGATCTGGGAGGGGCGGCACCCCTCCACTTT. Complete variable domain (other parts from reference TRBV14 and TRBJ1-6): EAGVTQFPSHSVIEKGQTVTLRCDPISGHDNLYWYRRVMGKEIKFLLHFVKESKQDESGMPNNRFLAERTGGTYSTLKVQPAELEDSGVYFCASSQDLGGAAPLHFGNGTRLTVT.

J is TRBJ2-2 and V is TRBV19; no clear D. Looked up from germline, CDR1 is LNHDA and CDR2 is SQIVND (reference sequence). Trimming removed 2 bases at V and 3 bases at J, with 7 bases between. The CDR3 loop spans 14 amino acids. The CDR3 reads CASSILRDTGELFF. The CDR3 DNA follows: TGTGCCAGTAGTATATTACGGGACACCGGGGAGCTGTTTTTT.

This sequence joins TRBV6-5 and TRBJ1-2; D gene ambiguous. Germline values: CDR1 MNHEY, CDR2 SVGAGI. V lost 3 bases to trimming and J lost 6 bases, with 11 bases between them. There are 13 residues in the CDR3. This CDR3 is CASSYNQNDGYTF. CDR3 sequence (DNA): TGTGCCAGCAGTTATAACCAGAATGATGGCTACACCTTC.

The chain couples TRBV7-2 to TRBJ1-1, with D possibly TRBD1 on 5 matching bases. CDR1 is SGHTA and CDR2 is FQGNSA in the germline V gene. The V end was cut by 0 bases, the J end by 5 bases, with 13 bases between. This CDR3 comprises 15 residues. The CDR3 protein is CASSLASQGGTEAFF. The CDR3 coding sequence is TGTGCCAGCAGCTTAGCGTCCCAGGGAGGAACTGAAGCTTTCTTT.

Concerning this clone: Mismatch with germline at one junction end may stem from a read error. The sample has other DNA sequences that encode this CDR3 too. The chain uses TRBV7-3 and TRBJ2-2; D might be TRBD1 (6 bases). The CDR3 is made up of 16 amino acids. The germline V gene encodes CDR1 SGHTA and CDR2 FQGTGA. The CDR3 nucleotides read TGTGCCAGCAGCTTAGGGGGCGCCGCGAACACCGGGGAACTGTTTTTT. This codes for CASSLGGAANTGELFF.

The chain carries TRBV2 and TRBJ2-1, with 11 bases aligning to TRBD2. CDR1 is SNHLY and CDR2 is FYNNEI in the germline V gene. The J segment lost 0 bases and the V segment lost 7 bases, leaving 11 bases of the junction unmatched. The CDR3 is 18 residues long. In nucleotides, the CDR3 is TGTGCCAGCAAAAGACGGACTAGCGGGTTGAGCTCCTACAATGAGCAGTTCTTC. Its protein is CASKRRTSGLSSYNEQFF.

Written as DNA, the CDR3 is TGTGCCAGCACCACCGTACCAGTGGATACGCAGTATTTT. Translation gives CASTTVPVDTQYF. The genes are TRBV7-9 and TRBJ2-3, with D hard to call. The germline gives CDR1 SEHNR, CDR2 FQNEAQ (reference sequence). There are 13 residues in the CDR3. Trimming shortened V by 7 bases and J by 6 bases, and 14 bases separated the two germline ends.

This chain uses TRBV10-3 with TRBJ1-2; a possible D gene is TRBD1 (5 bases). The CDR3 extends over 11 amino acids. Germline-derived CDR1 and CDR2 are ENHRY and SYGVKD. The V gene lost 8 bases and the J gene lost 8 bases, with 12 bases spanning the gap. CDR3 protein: CAIYRGEGYTF. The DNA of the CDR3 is TGTGCCATCTACCGGGGGGAGGGCTACACCTTC.

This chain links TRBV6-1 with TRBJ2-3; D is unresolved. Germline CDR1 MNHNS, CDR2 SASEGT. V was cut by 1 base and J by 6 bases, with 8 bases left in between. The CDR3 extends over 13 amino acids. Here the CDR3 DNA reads TGTGCCAGCAGTGAAGTTGTGTCGGATACGCAGTATTTT. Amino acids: CASSEVVSDTQYF.

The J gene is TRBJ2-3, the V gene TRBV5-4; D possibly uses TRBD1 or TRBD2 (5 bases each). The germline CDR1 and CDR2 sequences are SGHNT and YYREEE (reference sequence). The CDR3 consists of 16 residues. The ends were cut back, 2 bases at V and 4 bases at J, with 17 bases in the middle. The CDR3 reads CASSFLGRNRADTQYF. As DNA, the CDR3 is TGTGCCAGCAGCTTTTTGGGACGGAACCGGGCAGATACGCAGTATTTT.

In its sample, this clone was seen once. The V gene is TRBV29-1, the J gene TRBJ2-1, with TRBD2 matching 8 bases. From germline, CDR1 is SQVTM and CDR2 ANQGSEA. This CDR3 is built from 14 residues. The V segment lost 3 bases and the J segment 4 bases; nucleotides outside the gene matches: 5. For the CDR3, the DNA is TGCAGCGTTGACCCGGGGGGGACTTACAATGAGCAGTTCTTC. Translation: CSVDPGGTYNEQFF.

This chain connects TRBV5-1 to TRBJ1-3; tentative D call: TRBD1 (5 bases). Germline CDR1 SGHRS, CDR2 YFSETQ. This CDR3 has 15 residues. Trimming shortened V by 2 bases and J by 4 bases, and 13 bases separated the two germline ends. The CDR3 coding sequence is TGCGCCAGCAGCTTCCAGGGCAATTTAGGAAACACCATATATTTT. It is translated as CASSFQGNLGNTIYF.

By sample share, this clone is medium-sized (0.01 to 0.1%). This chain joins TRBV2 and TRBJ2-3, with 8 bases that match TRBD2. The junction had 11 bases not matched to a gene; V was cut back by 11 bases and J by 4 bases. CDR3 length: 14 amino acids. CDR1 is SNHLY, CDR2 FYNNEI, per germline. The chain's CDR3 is CAGNERGRSDTQYF. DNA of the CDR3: TGTGCCGGGAATGAGCGGGGGCGGTCAGATACGCAGTATTTT.

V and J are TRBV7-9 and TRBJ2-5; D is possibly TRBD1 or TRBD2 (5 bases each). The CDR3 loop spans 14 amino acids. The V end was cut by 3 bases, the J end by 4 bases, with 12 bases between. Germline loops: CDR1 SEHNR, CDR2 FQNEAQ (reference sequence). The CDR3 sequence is CASSFWGIGETQYF. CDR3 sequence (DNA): TGTGCCAGCAGCTTCTGGGGGATCGGAGAGACCCAGTACTTC.

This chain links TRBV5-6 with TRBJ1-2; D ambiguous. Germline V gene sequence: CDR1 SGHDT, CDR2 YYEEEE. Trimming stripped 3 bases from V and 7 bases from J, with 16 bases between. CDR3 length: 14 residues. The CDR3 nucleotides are TGTGCCAGCAGCTCCGACGTGCAGGTCCGTGGCTACACCTTC. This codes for CASSSDVQVRGYTF.

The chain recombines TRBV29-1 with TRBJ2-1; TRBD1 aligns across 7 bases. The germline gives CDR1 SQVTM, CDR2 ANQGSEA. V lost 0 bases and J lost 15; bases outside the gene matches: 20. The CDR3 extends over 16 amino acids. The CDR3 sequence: CSVEDQRHLQGQGRFF. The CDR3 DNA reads TGCAGCGTTGAAGATCAAAGACACTTACAGGGGCAGGGTCGGTTCTTC.

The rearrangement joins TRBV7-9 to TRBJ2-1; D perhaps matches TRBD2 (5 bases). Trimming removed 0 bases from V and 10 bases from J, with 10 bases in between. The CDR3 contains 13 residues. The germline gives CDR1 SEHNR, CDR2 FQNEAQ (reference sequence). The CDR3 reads CASSLARSGEQFF. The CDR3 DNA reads TGTGCCAGCAGCTTAGCGCGCTCGGGGGAGCAGTTCTTC.